The present entry profiles one TCR beta chain with its context. Its antigen is as yet unknown. Produced via immunoSEQ multiplex PCR; TCRdb's table is partial and in-frame only. The top ten hold roughly 0.93% of the sample, which has approximately 100,000 clones, about 91% seen once. This CDR3 spans 17 amino acids. Trimming pared 0 bases from V and 0 bases from J, leaving 12 bases between. Germline-derived CDR1 and CDR2 are SGHDN and FVKESK. These data originate in a study of PD-L1 blockade in urothelial cancer. Study-wide context: At 6 weeks and at 3 weeks (second dose) after treatment start, blood was analyzed. Notes on the study in general: Where pretreatment blood TCR clonality fell below the median, better survival was predicted.

The sequences come from PBMCs, collected around atezolizumab (anti-PD-L1) treatment. This receptor was identified in an elderly woman with urothelial cancer. The chain combines TRBV14 with TRBJ2-1; D is ambiguous. CDR3 amino acids: CASSQDFGQNSYNEQFF. The CDR3 nucleotides read TGTGCCAGCAGCCAAGATTTTGGCCAGAACTCCTACAATGAGCAGTTCTTC.